The present T cell receptor (beta chain) was sequenced within a study of T cells in localized non-small cell lung cancer. Study findings and constraints: Elevated circulating T cell density in blood was associated with longer overall survival. Adjacent lung tissue had a median about 57 of the top 100 clones found in the tumor.

The CDR3 length is 15 residues. V dropped 5 bases and J dropped 1 base, with 12 bases sitting between them. CDR1 is SGHTA, CDR2 FQGNSA, per germline. Sequencing was performed with immunoSEQ multiplex PCR; in TCRdb, only in-frame clones are kept and a portion is missing. The sample gives roughly 76,000 clones, less than 85% of which show up once; 15% to 20% is in the top ten. This clone appeared a few times. Its antigen is still unknown. Material: PBMCs, obtained before any cancer treatment. This receptor was identified in a man aged 35-69 years with stage II squamous cell lung carcinoma. The chain couples TRBV7-2 to TRBJ1-5; D perhaps matches TRBD1 (5 bases). Here the CDR3 DNA reads TGTGCCAGCAGCCCCCGGGGCGGGAGCAATCAGCCCCAGCATTTT. Translating it yields CASSPRGGSNQPQHF. Supplemented by reference TRBV7-2 and TRBJ1-5, the full variable domain reads GAGVSQSPSNKVTEKGKDVELRCDPISGHTALYWYRQSLGQGLEFLIYFQGNSAPDKSGLPSDRFSAERTGGSVSTLTIQRTQQEDSAVYLCASSPRGGSNQPQHFGDGTRLSIL.